A single sample gave rise to the 20 T cell receptor beta chains below, sequenced in a study of Graves' ophthalmopathy and Graves' hyperthyroidism. The authors amplified TCR beta CDR3 regions from RNA transcripts. First-round RT-PCR with HTBI primers preceded a second-round multiplex PCR. TCRdb independently ran MiXCR on the multiplex PCR reads; one entry per CDR3 protein. The sample records a few hundred thousand distinct CDR3 sequences, less than 20% being singletons. The sample taken for sequencing was peripheral blood. Receptor source: a woman aged 18-35 years with stable Graves' hyperthyroidism.

This clonotype has ten or more counts. This sequence joins TRBV20-1 and TRBJ1-1; tentatively, D is TRBD1 (5 bases). Per the germline V gene, CDR1 is DFQATT and CDR2 is SNEGSKA (reference sequence). The CDR3 has 16 amino acids. V was shortened by 0 bases and J by 6 bases, with 20 bases between the two germline ends. CDR3 protein: CSARDHLRGALAEAFF. CDR3 nucleotides: TGCAGTGCTAGAGATCACCTGAGGGGCGCTTTGGCTGAAGCTTTCTTT.

In its sample, this clonotype was seen many times. The CDR3 coding sequence is TGTGCCATCAGTGTTGAGACGAAGGGCTACACCTTC. Translation gives CAISVETKGYTF. This sequence joins TRBV10-3 and TRBJ1-2, with D unclear. The CDR3 is 12 amino acids. The V gene lost 4 bases and the J gene lost 8 bases, with 11 bases spanning the gap. Per the germline V gene, CDR1 is ENHRY and CDR2 is SYGVKD.

This clonotype was found once. The CDR3 nucleotides read TGTGCCAGCAGCTTAGTAGGCGGGAGAGGTTCCGAGCAGTACTTC. It yields the protein CASSLVGGRGSEQYF. The rearrangement uses TRBV7-2 and TRBJ2-7, with TRBD2 matching 7 bases. The CDR3 consists of 15 residues. Germline CDR1 SGHTA, CDR2 FQGNSA. The trim removed 1 base at V and 6 bases at J, leaving 9 bases unmatched. The whole variable domain, filled in from reference TRBV7-2 and TRBJ2-7, reads GAGVSQSPSNKVTEKGKDVELRCDPISGHTALYWYRQSLGQGLEFLIYFQGNSAPDKSGLPSDRFSAERTGGSVSTLTIQRTQQEDSAVYLCASSLVGGRGSEQYFGPGTRLTVT.

This clonotype was picked up many times. In DNA, the CDR3 is TGTGCCAGCAGCTTTATACAGGGGGACACTGAAGCTTTCTTT. It encodes CASSFIQGDTEAFF. The chain joins TRBV7-2 to TRBJ1-1; TRBD1 agrees at 8 bases. V trimming: 3 bases; J trimming: 3 bases; junction bases outside the gene matches: 3. Germline loops: CDR1 SGHTA, CDR2 FQGNSA. This CDR3 spans 14 amino acids.

This clonotype was observed many times. This rearrangement joins TRBV2 to TRBJ1-6; unclear D gene. The CDR3 loop spans 11 amino acids. Trimming pared 0 bases from V and 14 bases from J, leaving 5 bases between. Germline V CDR1 and CDR2: SNHLY, FYNNEI. The CDR3 nucleotides are TGTGCCAGCAGTGAAGCGGTATCCCTCCACTTT. Protein sequence: CASSEAVSLHF.

At least ten counts were recorded for this clonotype. The chain combines TRBV19 with TRBJ1-2; 9 bases fit TRBD1. Trimming cost V 5 bases and J 4 bases; bases outside gene matches: 14. The CDR3 is 17 residues long. Germline lookup yields CDR1 LNHDA and CDR2 SQIVND (reference sequence). This CDR3 is CASSSRTLKDRGYGYTF. For the CDR3, the DNA is TGTGCCAGTAGTTCCCGAACTCTCAAGGACAGGGGCTATGGCTACACCTTC. The whole variable domain, remainder taken from reference TRBV19 and TRBJ1-2, is DGGITQSPKYLFRKEGQNVTLSCEQNLNHDAMYWYRQDPGQGLRLIYYSQIVNDFQKGDIAEGYSVSREKKESFPLTVTSAQKNPTAFYLCASSSRTLKDRGYGYTFGSGTRLTVV.

Details on this clonotype: This may come from a read error, since a much larger clone is one base off. The chain joins TRBV20-1 to TRBJ2-5, with 8 bases identical to TRBD2. The V gene's germline CDR1 is DFQATT and CDR2 SNEGSKA (reference sequence). V lost 2 bases, J lost 8 bases, and 16 bases stayed unmatched. This CDR3 comprises 16 residues. The CDR3 here is CSARLTPGGAVDTQYF. CDR3 in DNA: TGCAGTGCTAGATTAACACCGGGGGGGGCGGTCGATACCCAGTACTTC.

This clonotype was counted ten times or more. The CDR3 coding sequence is TGTGCCAGCAGCTCCCCCGAGGGGTGGGAGACCCAGTACTTC. Translation: CASSSPEGWETQYF. The chain is built from TRBV11-3 and TRBJ2-5; tentatively, D is TRBD1 or TRBD2 (5 bases each). Trimming left V 4 bases short and J 5 bases short, with 14 bases between. The CDR3 covers 14 residues. Germline CDR1 reads SGHNT; CDR2 reads YENEEA.

The gene calls are TRBV6-1 and TRBJ1-2, with 7 positions matching TRBD1. Germline loops: CDR1 MNHNS, CDR2 SASEGT. This CDR3 is 16 amino acids long. Trimming at V came to 6 bases and at J to 0 bases, leaving 10 bases not matched to a gene. CDR3 sequence (DNA): TGTGCCAGCAGCATCCCCTCGACAGGGACTAACTATGGCTACACCTTC. The encoded protein is CASSIPSTGTNYGYTF.

This clonotype has ten or more counts. The CDR3 region has the DNA TGTGCCAGCAGCTGGGGCCAGGGGCTGGGTGGCTACACCTTC. Translation: CASSWGQGLGGYTF. The J gene is TRBJ1-2, the V gene TRBV11-2; D might be TRBD1 (6 bases). The CDR3 has 14 residues. The V end lost 4 bases, the J end lost 7 bases, and 16 bases lay between the germline ends. Germline CDR1 is SGHAT and CDR2 is FQNNGV.

This clonotype was seen a handful of times. An end of the junction differs from the germline gene, which may be a read error. The genes are TRBV4-1 and TRBJ1-2; D gene uncertain. Germline assignment: CDR1 MGHRA and CDR2 YSYEKL. The CDR3 is 16 residues long. CDR3 residues: CTSSQDRTQATYGYTF. The CDR3 DNA sequence: TGCACCAGCAGCCAAGATCGGACCCAGGCCACTTATGGCTACACCTTC.

This clonotype was seen repeatedly, ten times or more. The chain is built from TRBV19 and TRBJ1-2, with TRBD1 matching 7 bases. V lost 1 base, J lost 7 bases, and 6 bases stayed unmatched. This CDR3 has 14 residues. CDR1 and CDR2 from the germline V gene are LNHDA and SQIVND (reference sequence). CDR3 residues: CASSIAGGISGYTF. In DNA form, the CDR3 reads TGTGCCAGTAGTATAGCAGGGGGAATCTCTGGCTACACCTTC.

This clonotype was detected many times. V gene TRBV5-1 combines with J gene TRBJ2-3, with D perhaps TRBD1 (6 bases). CDR1 and CDR2 (germline): SGHRS, YFSETQ. The V end was cut by 7 bases, the J end by 1 base, with 16 bases between. There are 15 residues in the CDR3. The CDR3, as DNA: TGCGCCAGCTACCTGGGGGCCTTTGGCACAGATACGCAGTATTTT. Protein: CASYLGAFGTDTQYF.

This clonotype was seen repeatedly, ten times or more. The chain couples TRBV27 to TRBJ1-1; no definite D call. Germline values: CDR1 MNHEY, CDR2 SMNVEV (reference sequence). The germline V and J ends were trimmed by 6 bases and 1 base, with 12 bases remaining between them. CDR3 size: 14 residues. CDR3 amino acids: CASSAIRGNTEAFF. The CDR3 DNA follows: TGTGCCAGCAGCGCTATCCGTGGGAACACTGAAGCTTTCTTT.

The chain recombines TRBV11-3 with TRBJ2-7; D remains unclear. Germline V gene sequence: CDR1 SGHNT, CDR2 YENEEA. This CDR3 comprises 12 residues. The ends were cut back, 5 bases at V and 7 bases at J, with 12 bases in the middle. Here the CDR3 DNA reads TGTGCCAGCAGCCCGGGCCAGTCGGAGCAGTACTTC. Its translation: CASSPGQSEQYF.

This clonotype was observed many times. V is TRBV4-1 and J is TRBJ2-7; D is perhaps TRBD1 (6 bases). Germline V gene sequence: CDR1 MGHRA, CDR2 YSYEKL. CDR3 length: 14 residues. V lost 5 bases and J 4 bases, leaving 15 bases between the germline ends. For the CDR3, the DNA is TGCGCCAGCAGCTTCCCCGGGACAAGTTACGAGCAGTACTTC. The encoded protein is CASSFPGTSYEQYF.

Ten or more counts support this clonotype. The V and J genes are TRBV7-2 and TRBJ2-7; 8 bases fit TRBD2. The trim removed 2 bases at V and 2 bases at J, leaving 5 bases unmatched. CDR1 is SGHTA and CDR2 is FQGNSA in the germline V gene. The CDR3 is made up of 15 amino acids. The CDR3, as DNA: TGTGCCAGCAGCTTAACTAACGGGGGGGCCTACGAGCAGTACTTC. Translating gives CASSLTNGGAYEQYF.

This clonotype was recorded at least ten times. DNA of the CDR3: TGTGCCAGCTCACCCCGGTCACTAAGGAACACTGAAGCTTTCTTT. It codes for CASSPRSLRNTEAFF. This chain connects TRBV18 to TRBJ1-1, with D hard to call. Germline V gene sequence: CDR1 KGHSH, CDR2 LQKENI. The V and J ends lost 3 bases and 1 base respectively, with 12 bases between them. This CDR3 spans 15 amino acids.

This clonotype was counted many times. This chain links TRBV2 with TRBJ1-2, with D tentatively TRBD1 (5 bases). The V gene lost 4 bases and the J gene lost 8 bases, with 17 bases spanning the gap. Germline values: CDR1 SNHLY, CDR2 FYNNEI. This CDR3 is built from 14 residues. CDR3 residues: CASSASGEVKGYTF. The CDR3 DNA follows: TGTGCCAGCAGTGCGTCGGGGGAGGTCAAGGGCTACACCTTC.

This clonotype showed up many times. J is TRBJ1-1 and V is TRBV29-1; D remains ambiguous. CDR3 size: 14 residues. The V end lost 0 bases, the J end lost 5 bases, and 13 bases lay between the germline ends. The germline CDR1 and CDR2 sequences are SQVTM and ANQGSEA. CDR3 sequence reads: CSVEDRAGKTEAFF. The CDR3 coding sequence is TGCAGCGTTGAAGATCGGGCTGGGAAAACTGAAGCTTTCTTT.